This TCR beta chain is drawn from a study of blood T cell repertoires in COVID-19. Study as a whole: Spain, Italy and the United States supplied samples that represented acute and convalescent COVID-19. PBMCs, B-cell-depleted T cells, or T cells provided the cDNA or gDNA that made up the material.

Notes on this clone: Other DNA sequences in this sample translate to the same CDR3.

In the study's own analysis: Estimated nucleated cell counts came from reference gene primer amplification. Sequencing was performed with immunoSEQ multiplex PCR; in TCRdb, only in-frame clones are kept and a portion is missing. V, J and clone size are those of that table, while D and trimming were read from the DNA. The repertoire consists of under 150,000 clones, with around four fifths occurring once and the leading ten covering less than 9%. Trimming took 3 bases from V and 1 from J, leaving 6 bases between them. This CDR3 comprises 13 residues. Sequencing was done on a sample of peripheral blood. The rearrangement links TRBV12-3 or TRBV12-4 to TRBJ1-1, with a weak D call TRBD1 (5 bases). This TCR derives from a man between 65 and 80 years old with active or convalescent COVID-19. Written as DNA, the CDR3 is TGTGCCAGCAGTTTGGGGGGGAACACTGAAGCTTTCTTT. This translates into CASSLGGNTEAFF.